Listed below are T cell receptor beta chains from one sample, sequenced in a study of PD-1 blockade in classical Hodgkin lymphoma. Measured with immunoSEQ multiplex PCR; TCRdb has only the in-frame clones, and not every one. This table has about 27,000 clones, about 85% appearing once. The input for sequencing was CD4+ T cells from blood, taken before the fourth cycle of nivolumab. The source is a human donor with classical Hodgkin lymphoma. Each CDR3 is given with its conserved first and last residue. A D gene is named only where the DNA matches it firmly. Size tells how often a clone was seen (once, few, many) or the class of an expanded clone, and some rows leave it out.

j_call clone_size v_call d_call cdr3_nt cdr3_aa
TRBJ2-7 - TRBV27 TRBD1 TGTGCCAGCAGTCGAAAAGGACAGGGCCGGTCCTACGAGCAGTACTTC CASSRKGQGRSYEQYF
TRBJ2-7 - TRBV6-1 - TGTGCCAGCAGTGTGGCTAGCGTCGCTGGTGGCGAGCAGTACTTC CASSVASVAGGEQYF
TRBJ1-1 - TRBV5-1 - TGCGCCAGCAGCTTGGCAGGGGCAAACACTGAAGCTTTCTTT CASSLAGANTEAFF
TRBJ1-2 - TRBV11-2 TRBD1 TGTGCCAGCAGCTACACAGGGGTATATGGCTACACCTTC CASSYTGVYGYTF
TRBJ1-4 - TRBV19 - TGTGCCAGTAATTCGCGGGGGCAAGCTAATGAAAAACTGTTTTTT CASNSRGQANEKLFF
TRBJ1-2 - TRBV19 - TGTGCCAGTAGTCCCGACCGTGCCTATGGCTACACCTTC CASSPDRAYGYTF
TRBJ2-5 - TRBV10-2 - TGCGCCAGCGGCTGGGGGGATCGGGAGACCCAGTACTTC CASGWGDRETQYF
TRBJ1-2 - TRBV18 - TGTGCCAGCTCACCAGCCCCGCAGGTGCCCAACTATGGCTACACCTTC CASSPAPQVPNYGYTF
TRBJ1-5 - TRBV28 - TGTGCCAGCAGTTTCGGTGGCATGAGCAATCAGCCCCAGCATTTT CASSFGGMSNQPQHF
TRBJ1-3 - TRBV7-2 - TGTGCCAGCAGCTTGCGGGACGGCGGAAACACCATATATTTT CASSLRDGGNTIYF
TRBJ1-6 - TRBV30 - TGTGCCATCGGACAGAACAATAATTCACCCCTCCACTTT CAIGQNNNSPLHF
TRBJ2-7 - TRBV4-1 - TGCGCCAGCAGCCAAGGGGCCGCTATCTACGAGCAGTACTTC CASSQGAAIYEQYF
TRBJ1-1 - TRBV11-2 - TGTGCCAGCAGCGCAGACAGGTTAAGGTACACTGAGGCTTTCTTT CASSADRLRYTEAFF
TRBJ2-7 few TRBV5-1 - TGCGCCAGCAGCTTGGTGGTCAGCCCCTACGAGCAGTACTTC CASSLVVSPYEQYF
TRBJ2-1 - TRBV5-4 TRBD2 TGTGCCAGCAGCGGGGGGGGAGGCGGGTCCTACAATGAGCAGTTCTTC CASSGGGGGSYNEQFF
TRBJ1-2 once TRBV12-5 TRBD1 TGTGCTAGTGGTTTGGGCGCTGACAGGGGGCGTCGCTATGGCTACACCTTC CASGLGADRGRRYGYTF
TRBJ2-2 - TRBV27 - TGTGCCAGCAGTTTATCCGGGACCCTGTGGACCGGGGAGCTGTTTTTT CASSLSGTLWTGELFF
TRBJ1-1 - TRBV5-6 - TGTGCCAGCAGCTCCCCAGGCCGCGCTGAAGCTTTCTTT CASSSPGRAEAFF
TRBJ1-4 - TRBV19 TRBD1 TGTGCCAGTCGTACAAAACAGGGGTTTAATGAAAAACTGTTTTTT CASRTKQGFNEKLFF
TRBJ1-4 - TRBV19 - TGTGCCAGTAGTATGAGGGCAACTAATGAAAAACTGTTTTTT CASSMRATNEKLFF
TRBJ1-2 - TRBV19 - TGTGCCAGTATTTCTAACTATGGCTACACCTTC CASISNYGYTF
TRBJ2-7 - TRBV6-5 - TGTGCCAGCAGTTACTCAAAAGGAGGACCCCGCCTCGAGCAGTACTTC CASSYSKGGPRLEQYF
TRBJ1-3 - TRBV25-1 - TGTGCCAGCAGTGAATATGAACAGGCGAACTCTGGAAACACCATATATTTT CASSEYEQANSGNTIYF
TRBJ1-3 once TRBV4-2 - TGTGCCAGCAGCCAAGAGTTGGTTTCTGGAAACACCATATATTTT CASSQELVSGNTIYF
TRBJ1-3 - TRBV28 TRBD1 TGTGCCAGCAGTCAGCAGACAGGGGCTGGAAACACCATATATTTT CASSQQTGAGNTIYF
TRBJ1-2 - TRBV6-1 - TGTGCCAGCAGTGTAGGCACTCGGGGTTCCTATGGCTACACCTTC CASSVGTRGSYGYTF
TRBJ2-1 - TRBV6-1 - TGTGCCAGCAGCCCCTATGGGATAGCGCATGAGCAGTTCTTC CASSPYGIAHEQFF
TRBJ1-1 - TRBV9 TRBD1 TGTGCCAGCAGCGTTACCCGGACAGGTGAAGCTTTCTTT CASSVTRTGEAFF
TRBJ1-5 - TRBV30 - TGTGCCTGGAGTCAACAGGGCTATCAGCCCCAGCATTTT CAWSQQGYQPQHF
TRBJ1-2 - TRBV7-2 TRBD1 TGTGCCAGCAGCTTGGGTCCCAGGGGGCTTGGCTACACCTTC CASSLGPRGLGYTF
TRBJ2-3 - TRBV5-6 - TGTGCCAGCAGCTTGGTTCCTAGTGTCGCAGATACGCAGTATTTT CASSLVPSVADTQYF
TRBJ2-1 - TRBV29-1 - TGCAGCGTTGGCGGGCAACATACCAATGAGCAGTTCTTC CSVGGQHTNEQFF
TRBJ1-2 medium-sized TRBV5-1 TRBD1 TGCGCCAGCAGCTCCGACCCCGGGACAGGGGGAGGCTACACCTTC CASSSDPGTGGGYTF
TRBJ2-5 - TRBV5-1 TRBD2 TGCGCCAGCAGCTCGGGATTGGGAGGGGCCAAAGAGACCCAGTACTTC CASSSGLGGAKETQYF
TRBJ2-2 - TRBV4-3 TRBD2 TGCGCCAGCAGCCAAGTACCCACTAGCGGGTTTAACACCGGGGAGCTGTTTTTT CASSQVPTSGFNTGELFF
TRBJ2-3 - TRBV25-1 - TGTGCCAGCAGTGGGTGGGAGGCTTTGGCAGATACGCAGTATTTT CASSGWEALADTQYF
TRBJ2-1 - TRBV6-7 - TGTGCCAGCAGTTACGGTAACACTAGTGACGCCGTCAATTCCTACAATGAGCAGTTCTTC CASSYGNTSDAVNSYNEQFF
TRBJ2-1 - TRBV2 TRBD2 TGTGCCAGCAGAGCTAGCGGGAGGGCCGATAATGAGCAGTTCTTC CASRASGRADNEQFF
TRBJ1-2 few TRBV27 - TGTGCCAGCAGTTTATCTCGGGGTTCTCCCCGGGGCTACACCTTC CASSLSRGSPRGYTF
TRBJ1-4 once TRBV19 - TGTGCCAGTAGTAGGCCGGGACGGGGAAATGAAAAACTGTTTTTT CASSRPGRGNEKLFF
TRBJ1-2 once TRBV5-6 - TGTGCCAGCAGCTCAACCTTTGGGGGTTACTATGGCTACACCTTC CASSSTFGGYYGYTF
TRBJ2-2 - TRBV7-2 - TGTGCCAGCAGCTTGGAACAGGGATTGCGTAAACCCGGGGAGCTGTTTTTT CASSLEQGLRKPGELFF
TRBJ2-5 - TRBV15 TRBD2 TGTGCCACCAGCAGGGATGGGAGGGCCCAAGAGACCCAGTACTTC CATSRDGRAQETQYF
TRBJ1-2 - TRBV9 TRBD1 TGTGCCAGCAGCGTGGGCTCGGGGACAGGGGGCGGTGGCTACACCTTC CASSVGSGTGGGGYTF
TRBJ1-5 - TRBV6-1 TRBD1 TGTGCCAGCATGAAAGGGGACAGGAAAGTGCCCCAGCATTTT CASMKGDRKVPQHF
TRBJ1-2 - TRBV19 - TGTGCCAGTAGTCCTACAAGTTGGACAGTCCGGAGCTATGGCTACACCTTC CASSPTSWTVRSYGYTF